This T cell receptor (beta chain) comes out of a study of CD8+CD57+ T cells in acquired aplastic anemia. Overall study results and limits: Controls did not differ significantly from patients in CD8+ Simpson's diversity. The study identified about 30 CD8+ CDR3 sequences shared by patients and controls.

The CDR3 is 18 amino acids. Germline values: CDR1 SNHLY, CDR2 FYNNEI. Genomic DNA templated the TCR beta VDJ and CDR3 profiling. MiXCR was run by TCRdb on the reads, yielding one entry per CDR3 protein. The repertoire holds about 220,000 distinct CDR3 sequences, 34% seen once, with roughly 1.1% in the top ten. As to this clonotype: The antigen is unknown. A junction end diverges from the germline sequence, so it may reflect a read error.

The rearrangement uses TRBV2 and TRBJ2-7; the match to TRBD2 covers 11 bases. The TCR was taken from a human donor in good health, serving as a control. The sequenced material came from sorted CD4+, CD8+, or CD8+CD57+ T cells (not recorded which) from PBMCs. In nucleotides, the CDR3 is TGTGCCAGCAGTGAAGCCCACATACTAGCGGGAGCCACCTACGAGCGGTACTTC. Translated: CASSEAHILAGATYERYF. Looking up the rest from reference TRBV2 and TRBJ2-7 gives the full variable domain: EPEVTQTPSHQVTQMGQEVILRCVPISNHLYFYWYRQILGQKVEFLVSFYNNEISEKSEIFDDQFSVERPDGSNFTLKIRSTKLEDSAMYFCASSEAHILAGATYERYFGPGTRLTVT.